One sample yielded the 4 T cell receptor beta chains listed below, sequenced in a study of cytomegalovirus exposure and HLA in healthy donors. With 60 Vbeta and 13 Jbeta primers, the PCR was carried out. Sequencing was performed with immunoSEQ multiplex PCR; in TCRdb, only in-frame clones are kept and a portion is missing. This sample carries roughly 200,000 clones, approximately 80% of them seen once, and the ten largest clones take over 12%. Input material: PBMCs. These receptors were taken from a woman younger than 45 in good health and CMV-seropositive.

The genes are TRBV11-1 and TRBJ2-1; 8 bases align to TRBD1. Trimming removed 4 bases from V and 5 bases from J; junction bases left unmatched: 1. CDR1 and CDR2 (germline): SGHAT, FQDESV (reference sequence). CDR3 length: 13 amino acids. CDR3 in amino acids: CASSSDRDNEQFF. CDR3 bases: TGTGCCAGCAGCTCGGACAGGGACAATGAGCAGTTCTTC.

This rearrangement joins TRBV5-6 to TRBJ2-5; TRBD2 matches 7 bases. There are 14 residues in the CDR3. V trimming: 4 bases; J trimming: 2 bases; junction bases outside the gene matches: 5. From germline, CDR1 is SGHDT and CDR2 YYEEEE. CDR3 amino acids: CASSEVGGQETQYF. DNA of the CDR3: TGTGCCAGCAGCGAGGTGGGGGGGCAAGAGACCCAGTACTTC.

The rearrangement uses TRBV7-9 and TRBJ2-1, with TRBD2 matching 11 bases. V lost 1 base and J lost 1; bases outside the gene matches: 3. Germline V CDR1 and CDR2: SEHNR, FQNEAQ (reference sequence). The CDR3 covers 17 residues. The CDR3 DNA is TGTGCCAGCAGCTTAGGCCCTAGCGGGAGGTCCTACAATGAGCAGTTCTTC. It codes for CASSLGPSGRSYNEQFF.

V is TRBV27 and J is TRBJ2-7; D remains ambiguous. This CDR3 region has 14 residues. Germline loops: CDR1 MNHEY, CDR2 SMNVEV (reference sequence). V lost 2 bases and J lost 4, with 12 bases in between. Here the CDR3 DNA reads TGTGCCAGCAGTTTAAATGGTAATGCGTACGAGCAGTACTTC. Translated: CASSLNGNAYEQYF.